Below, 20 T cell receptor beta chains from the same sample are listed, as sequenced in a study of long-term antiretroviral therapy in people with HIV. The assay used was immunoSEQ (version v3.0), run at survey level. The assay was immunoSEQ multiplex PCR, and TCRdb's table has in-frame clones only and misses some. This table has tens of thousands of clones, around four fifths appearing once. The specimen comprised unsorted PBMCs, sampled 0.8 years after starting antiretroviral therapy. The receptors shown here come from a woman between 18 and 29 years old with HIV.

The chain combines TRBV2 with TRBJ2-3; D assignment may be TRBD1 or TRBD2 (5 bases each). The CDR3 runs to 15 residues. Germline CDR1 and CDR2: SNHLY and FYNNEI. The V gene lost 1 base and the J gene lost 4 bases, with 12 bases spanning the gap. CDR3 amino acids: CASSEGRGAADTQYF. In DNA, the CDR3 is TGTGCCAGCAGTGAAGGGCGAGGGGCGGCAGATACGCAGTATTTT.

Concerning this clone itself: Other nucleotide sequences from this sample produce the same CDR3. The V gene is TRBV7-2, the J gene TRBJ2-7; 9 nucleotides agree with TRBD1. This CDR3 is built from 14 residues. CDR1 is SGHTA, CDR2 FQGNSA, per germline. V was clipped by 3 bases and J by 3 bases; unmatched bases: 3. CDR3 sequence: CASSLDRGFYEQYF. DNA for the CDR3: TGTGCCAGCAGCTTGGACAGGGGTTTCTACGAGCAGTACTTC. The whole variable domain, filled in from reference TRBV7-2 and TRBJ2-7, reads GAGVSQSPSNKVTEKGKDVELRCDPISGHTALYWYRQSLGQGLEFLIYFQGNSAPDKSGLPSDRFSAERTGGSVSTLTIQRTQQEDSAVYLCASSLDRGFYEQYFGPGTRLTVT.

The chain combines TRBV28 with TRBJ2-3; possible D gene TRBD2, 6 bases. V was shortened by 6 bases and J by 4 bases, with 14 bases between the two germline ends. CDR3 size: 14 residues. Germline CDR1 is MDHEN and CDR2 is SYDVKM. The DNA for the CDR3 is TGTGCCAGCAGCCCTTTGACTAGGCCAGATACGCAGTATTTT. Translating gives CASSPLTRPDTQYF.

The chain is built from TRBV9 and TRBJ1-2; weak D call: TRBD1 (5 bases). Germline loops: CDR1 SGDLS, CDR2 YYNGEE. Trimming stripped 0 bases from V and 8 bases from J, with 14 bases between. The CDR3 is 14 residues long. The chain's CDR3 is CASSVGGEFRGYTF. The DNA of the CDR3 is TGTGCCAGCAGCGTAGGGGGGGAGTTCCGGGGCTACACCTTC.

This clone was detected a few times. This chain connects TRBV15 to TRBJ2-2; D call uncertain. This CDR3 has 14 amino acids. V was trimmed by 0 bases and J by 7 bases, leaving 9 bases between them. Germline V CDR1 and CDR2: LNHNV, YYDKDF (reference sequence). CDR3 protein: CATSRERVGGELFF. The DNA for the CDR3 is TGTGCCACCAGCAGAGAAAGGGTTGGCGGGGAGCTGTTTTTT.

The genes are TRBV7-8 and TRBJ1-5, with D possibly being TRBD1 (6 bases). CDR3 length equals 13 residues. With 6 bases removed from V and 9 bases from J, the gap between germline ends came to 15 bases. CDR1 and CDR2 (germline): SGHVS, FQNEAQ. The CDR3 spells CASRVRGGGPQHF. CDR3 bases: TGTGCCAGCAGAGTTAGGGGGGGAGGGCCCCAGCATTTT.

This clone was seen once. This sequence joins TRBV19 and TRBJ1-3; no reliable D call. V lost 7 bases to trimming and J lost 0 bases, with 10 bases between them. CDR3 size: 14 residues. Germline CDR1 LNHDA, CDR2 SQIVND (reference sequence). CDR3 coding DNA: TGTGCCAGTATCCATGGGAGCTCTGGAAACACCATATATTTT. It encodes CASIHGSSGNTIYF.

This chain connects TRBV10-2 to TRBJ2-1; TRBD1 or TRBD2 may be the D gene (5 bases each). This CDR3 spans 15 amino acids. Trimming left V 7 bases short and J 6 bases short, with 19 bases between. Germline CDR1 WSHSY, CDR2 SAAADI. CDR3 region: CASTPRALGVNEQFF. In DNA, the CDR3 is TGCGCCAGCACGCCCAGGGCGCTGGGGGTCAATGAGCAGTTCTTC.

The rearrangement joins TRBV7-3 to TRBJ2-7; TRBD1 might be the D (7 bases). V was clipped by 5 bases and J by 5 bases, with 16 bases between them. Germline-derived CDR1 and CDR2 are SGHTA and FQGTGA. This CDR3 has 14 amino acids. As DNA, the CDR3 is TGTGCCAGCAGCGTTCAGGGGGGAGGCGACGAGCAGTACTTC. Protein product: CASSVQGGGDEQYF.

The CDR3, as DNA: TGTGCCAGCAGCTCGACTAGCGGGGCCAGCTCCTACGAGCAGTACTTC. Protein: CASSSTSGASSYEQYF. V usage is TRBV7-9 and J usage is TRBJ2-7, with TRBD2 matching 11 bases. CDR3 length: 16 residues. J was trimmed by 0 bases and V by 4 bases; bases with no gene match: 5. CDR1 and CDR2 (germline): SEHNR, FQNEAQ (reference sequence).

The V gene is TRBV11-2, the J gene TRBJ1-1; tentative D call: TRBD1 (6 bases). Germline values: CDR1 SGHAT, CDR2 FQNNGV. Trimming took 6 bases from V and 0 from J, leaving 14 bases between them. The CDR3 extends over 15 amino acids. CDR3 protein: CASSRTVDMNTEAFF. CDR3 bases: TGTGCCAGCAGTCGGACAGTTGACATGAACACTGAAGCTTTCTTT.

The chain has TRBV5-4 and TRBJ2-5, with 8 bases fitting TRBD2. V shed 0 bases, J shed 1 base, and the junction held 8 bases outside the gene matches. The CDR3 has 17 amino acids. Germline V gene sequence: CDR1 SGHNT, CDR2 YYREEE (reference sequence). DNA for the CDR3: TGTGCCAGCAGCTTGGATTTAGCGGGGACGTTCCAAGAGACCCAGTACTTC. Translated, it gives CASSLDLAGTFQETQYF.

The rearrangement links TRBV5-1 to TRBJ2-7; D is unclear. The CDR3 contains 11 residues. Between the trimmed V and J ends, which lost 4 bases and 3 bases, there was a span of 5 bases. Per germline, CDR1 SGHRS and CDR2 YFSETQ. The CDR3 loop reads CASSQNYEQYF. The CDR3 nucleotides read TGCGCCAGCAGCCAGAACTACGAGCAGTACTTC.

This chain uses TRBV25-1 with TRBJ1-2; tentative D call: TRBD1 (5 bases). Germline V gene data show CDR1 as MGHDK and CDR2 as SYGVNS. The CDR3 consists of 13 residues. The V and J ends lost 6 bases and 0 bases respectively, with 8 bases between them. In DNA, the CDR3 is TGTGCCAGCAGGACAGAGACTAACTATGGCTACACCTTC. This gives the protein CASRTETNYGYTF.

The J gene is TRBJ1-2, the V gene TRBV6-5; D not resolved. Trimming took off 2 bases at V and 0 bases at J, with 13 bases between the two ends. CDR1 is MNHEY, CDR2 SVGAGI, per germline. The CDR3 is made up of 16 amino acids. The chain's CDR3 is CASSYQSTGTNYGYTF. CDR3 bases: TGTGCCAGCAGTTACCAGAGTACCGGAACTAACTATGGCTACACCTTC.

This clone was observed a single time. The V and J genes are TRBV18 and TRBJ2-2; TRBD2 matches at 9 bases. Germline V gene lookup returns CDR1 KGHSH and CDR2 LQKENI. The CDR3 has 15 amino acids. The trim removed 4 bases at V and 3 bases at J, leaving 3 bases unmatched. As DNA, the CDR3 is TGTGCCAGCTCACGGGCTAGCGGGGACACCGGGGAGCTGTTTTTT. Translated, it gives CASSRASGDTGELFF.

This CDR3 reads CASSPVGSYEQYF. The CDR3 nucleotides are TGTGCCAGCAGCCCGGTAGGTAGCTACGAGCAGTACTTC. The gene calls are TRBV5-4 and TRBJ2-7; D is undetermined. The germline V gene has CDR1 SGHNT and CDR2 YYREEE (reference sequence). The ends were cut back, 4 bases at V and 3 bases at J, with 11 bases in the middle. The length of the CDR3 is 13 residues.

The chain joins TRBV6-6 to TRBJ2-7; no definite D call. The germline CDR1 and CDR2 sequences are MNHNY and SVGAGI (reference sequence). The ends were cut back, 6 bases at V and 0 bases at J, with 9 bases in the middle. This CDR3 contains 13 residues. CDR3: CASSYTSSYEQYF. DNA for the CDR3: TGTGCCAGCAGCTACACGAGCTCCTACGAGCAGTACTTC.

This chain connects TRBV7-8 to TRBJ2-1; D is ambiguous. Germline V CDR1 and CDR2: SGHVS, FQNEAQ. CDR3 length: 13 residues. Trimming took off 2 bases at V and 9 bases at J, with 11 bases between the two ends. The CDR3 loop reads CASSLLAMGEQFF. CDR3 nucleotides: TGTGCCAGCAGCTTATTGGCGATGGGTGAGCAGTTCTTC. Filled out from reference TRBV7-8 and TRBJ2-1, the complete variable domain reads GAGVSQSPRYKVAKRGQDVALRCDPISGHVSLFWYQQALGQGPEFLTYFQNEAQLDKSGLPSDRFFAERPEGSVSTLKIQRTQQEDSAVYLCASSLLAMGEQFFGPGTRLTVL.

V usage is TRBV11-2 and J usage is TRBJ2-7; 8 bases are shared with TRBD2. Germline V CDR1 and CDR2: SGHAT, FQNNGV. The CDR3 sequence is 15 residues long. Trimming at V came to 3 bases and at J to 1 base, leaving 5 bases not matched to a gene. CDR3 coding DNA: TGTGCCAGCAGCTTTTCAACTAGCGGATCCTACGAGCAGTACTTC. Encoded protein: CASSFSTSGSYEQYF.